Below are 14 T cell receptor beta chains sequenced from a single sample in a study of cytomegalovirus exposure and HLA in healthy donors. PCR was performed using 60 Vbeta and 13 Jbeta primers. Using immunoSEQ multiplex PCR, the repertoire was profiled, and TCRdb retains in-frame clones only, with some absent. The sample yields over 150,000 clones, roughly four fifths seen once. The sequenced sample was PBMCs. These receptors originate from a woman in her forties or fifties in good health and CMV-seropositive.

V is TRBV18 and J is TRBJ2-7; no reliable D call. This CDR3 is 13 amino acids long. V lost 5 bases and J lost 1, with 9 bases in between. Germline values: CDR1 KGHSH, CDR2 LQKENI. DNA for the CDR3: TGTGCCAGCTCAGTCACAGAATCCTACGAGCAGTACTTC. Translation gives CASSVTESYEQYF.

The V and J genes are TRBV15 and TRBJ2-1; 12 positions agree with TRBD1. Germline loops: CDR1 LNHNV, CDR2 YYDKDF (reference sequence). V gave up 8 bases and J gave up 10 bases; unmatched junction bases: 9. The length of the CDR3 is 14 residues. The CDR3 nucleotides read TGTGCCACCGCGGGACAGGGGGCAAGTGGGGAGCAGTTCTTC. Translation: CATAGQGASGEQFF.

This clone was seen only a few times. DNA for the CDR3: TGTGCCAGCAGCTTAGGCGGGCGGACCTACGAGCAGTACTTC. It yields the protein CASSLGGRTYEQYF. The rearrangement links TRBV11-2 to TRBJ2-7, with D perhaps TRBD2 (5 bases). Germline V gives CDR1 SGHAT, CDR2 FQNNGV. With 1 base removed from V and 2 bases from J, the gap between germline ends came to 9 bases. The CDR3 extends over 14 amino acids.

This clone has a handful of counts. The gene calls are TRBV19 and TRBJ1-2; no clear D. This CDR3 is 14 amino acids long. V dropped 7 bases and J dropped 4 bases, with 16 bases sitting between them. Germline V gene lookup returns CDR1 LNHDA and CDR2 SQIVND (reference sequence). The CDR3 coding sequence is TGTGCCAGTAATAACCTCGGGGAGAGCTATGGCTACACCTTC. Translation: CASNNLGESYGYTF. The full variable domain, in which reference TRBV19 and TRBJ1-2 provide the parts outside the CDR3, is DGGITQSPKYLFRKEGQNVTLSCEQNLNHDAMYWYRQDPGQGLRLIYYSQIVNDFQKGDIAEGYSVSREKKESFPLTVTSAQKNPTAFYLCASNNLGESYGYTFGSGTRLTVV.

In this sample, this clone turned up a few times. The CDR3 DNA reads as TGTGCCACCGGGACAGAAAATCAGCCCCAGCATTTT. It codes for CATGTENQPQHF. This sequence joins TRBV6-1 and TRBJ1-5; TRBD1 agrees at 7 bases. V gave up 10 bases and J gave up 4 bases; unmatched junction bases: 4. Germline V gene lookup returns CDR1 MNHNS and CDR2 SASEGT. CDR3 length equals 12 residues.

This chain links TRBV28 with TRBJ1-4; no clear D. Germline-derived CDR1 and CDR2 are MDHEN and SYDVKM. Deletions cut 5 bases from V and 8 bases from J, with 12 bases between. The CDR3 spans 13 residues. CDR3 sequence reads: CASSADNREKLFF. Here the CDR3 DNA reads TGTGCCAGCAGTGCCGACAATCGGGAAAAACTGTTTTTT.

The sample holds one count of this clone. CDR3 sequence: CASSRQGSYNEQFF. CDR3 sequence (DNA): TGTGCCAGCAGCCGACAGGGGTCCTACAATGAGCAGTTCTTC. The V and J genes are TRBV11-3 and TRBJ2-1, with 8 positions matching TRBD1. This CDR3 comprises 14 residues. Germline V lookup: CDR1 SGHNT, CDR2 YENEEA. Trimming took 5 bases from V and 1 from J; bases not matched to a gene: 1.

The CDR3 here is CASSARPGADTQYF. CDR3 sequence (DNA): TGTGCCAGTAGTGCCCGACCGGGGGCAGATACGCAGTATTTT. The V call is TRBV19, the J call TRBJ2-3; D perhaps matches TRBD2 (6 bases). This CDR3 has 14 residues. CDR1 is LNHDA and CDR2 is SQIVND in the germline V gene (reference sequence). The V and J ends lost 5 bases and 4 bases respectively, with 13 bases between them.

Remarks on this clone: One end of the junction fails to match germline, which may point to a read error. The V call is TRBV2, the J call TRBJ2-5; 8 nucleotides match TRBD2. CDR1 and CDR2 (germline): SNHLY, FYNNEI. This CDR3 region has 13 residues. The CDR3 is CGGAEGVGETQYF. The DNA for the CDR3 is TGCGGGGGGGCAGAGGGGGTCGGTGAGACCCAGTACTTC. The entire variable domain, with the rest obtained from reference TRBV2 and TRBJ2-5, is as follows: EPEVTQTPSHQVTQMGQEVILRCVPISNHLYFYWYRQILGQKVEFLVSFYNNEISEKSEIFDDQFSVERPDGSNFTLKIRSTKLEDSAMYFCGGAEGVGETQYFGPGTRLLVL.

This clone was detected a few times. This chain uses TRBV18 with TRBJ2-7, with D maybe TRBD1 (7 bases). Germline lookup yields CDR1 KGHSH and CDR2 LQKENI. Trimming cost V 6 bases and J 5 bases, with 20 bases left between them. CDR3 length: 15 amino acids. The CDR3 region is CASSQGGQAGHEQYF. DNA for the CDR3: TGTGCCAGCTCCCAGGGAGGACAGGCTGGCCACGAGCAGTACTTC.

The rearrangement uses TRBV19 and TRBJ1-2, with 7 bases aligning to TRBD1. The germline gives CDR1 LNHDA, CDR2 SQIVND (reference sequence). This CDR3 has 14 residues. V dropped 3 bases and J dropped 3; count of bases not matched to a gene: 4. CDR3: CASSILQGDYGYTF. The CDR3 nucleotides are TGTGCCAGTAGTATTCTCCAGGGGGACTATGGCTACACCTTC.

The chain employs TRBV4-1 and TRBJ2-4, with 14 positions matching TRBD2. This CDR3 is built from 18 residues. CDR1 MGHRA and CDR2 YSYEKL come from the germline V gene. V shed 3 bases and J 2 bases; nucleotides not matched to a gene: 6. CDR3 loop: CASSHGLAGGLTKNIQYF. The DNA of the CDR3 is TGCGCCAGCAGCCACGGACTAGCGGGAGGTTTGACCAAAAACATTCAGTACTTC.

The chain uses TRBV19 and TRBJ2-4; no firm D call. Germline assignment: CDR1 LNHDA and CDR2 SQIVND (reference sequence). CDR3 length equals 12 residues. V lost 10 bases and J 3 bases, leaving 10 bases between the germline ends. CDR3 nucleotide sequence: TGTGCCATTCCGAGGTGCAAAAACATTCAGTACTTC. Protein sequence: CAIPRCKNIQYF.

This clone was observed a few times. The gene calls are TRBV10-3 and TRBJ2-1; 11 bases fit TRBD2. Trimming cost V 0 bases and J 7 bases; bases outside gene matches: 5. The CDR3 length is 16 residues. CDR1 is ENHRY, CDR2 SYGVKD, per germline. CDR3: CAISESPSGGRNEQFF. CDR3 DNA sequence: TGTGCCATCAGTGAGTCGCCTAGCGGGGGGAGGAATGAGCAGTTCTTC.